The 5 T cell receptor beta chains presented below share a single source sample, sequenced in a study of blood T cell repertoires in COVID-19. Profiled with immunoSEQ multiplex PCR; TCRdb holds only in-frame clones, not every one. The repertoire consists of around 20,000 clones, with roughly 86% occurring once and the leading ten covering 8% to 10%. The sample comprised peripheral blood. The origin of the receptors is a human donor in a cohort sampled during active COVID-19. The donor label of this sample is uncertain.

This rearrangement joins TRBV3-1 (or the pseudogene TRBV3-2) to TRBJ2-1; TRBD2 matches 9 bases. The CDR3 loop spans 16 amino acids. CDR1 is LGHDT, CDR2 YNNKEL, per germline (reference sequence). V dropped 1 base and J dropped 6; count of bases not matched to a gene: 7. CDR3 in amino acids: CASSQGHGLAINEQFF. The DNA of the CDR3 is TGTGCCAGCAGCCAAGGGCACGGACTAGCGATCAATGAGCAGTTCTTC.

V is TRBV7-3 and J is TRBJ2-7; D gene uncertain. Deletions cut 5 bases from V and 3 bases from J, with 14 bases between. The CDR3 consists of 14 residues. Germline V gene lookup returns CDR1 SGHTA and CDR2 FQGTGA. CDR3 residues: CASSPGLEDYEQYF. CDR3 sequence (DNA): TGTGCCAGCAGCCCCGGCCTAGAGGACTACGAGCAGTACTTC.

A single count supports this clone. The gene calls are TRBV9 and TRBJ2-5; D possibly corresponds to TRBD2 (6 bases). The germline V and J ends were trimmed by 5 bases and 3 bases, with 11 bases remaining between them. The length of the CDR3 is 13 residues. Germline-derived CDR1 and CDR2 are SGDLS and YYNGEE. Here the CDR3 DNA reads TGTGCCAGCAGTTATACGGGAGAAGAGACCCAGTACTTC. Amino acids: CASSYTGEETQYF.

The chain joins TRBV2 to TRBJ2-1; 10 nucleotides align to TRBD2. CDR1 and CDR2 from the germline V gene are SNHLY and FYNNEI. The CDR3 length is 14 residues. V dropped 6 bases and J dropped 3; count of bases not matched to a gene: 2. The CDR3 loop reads CASRGTSVYNEQFF. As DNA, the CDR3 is TGTGCCAGCAGGGGGACTAGCGTCTACAATGAGCAGTTCTTC. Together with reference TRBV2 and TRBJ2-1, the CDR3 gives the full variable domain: EPEVTQTPSHQVTQMGQEVILRCVPISNHLYFYWYRQILGQKVEFLVSFYNNEISEKSEIFDDQFSVERPDGSNFTLKIRSTKLEDSAMYFCASRGTSVYNEQFFGPGTRLTVL.

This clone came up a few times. The CDR3 sequence is CASSVNRGANEKLFF. CDR3 sequence (DNA): TGTGCCAGCAGTGTCAACAGGGGGGCTAATGAAAAACTGTTTTTT. This chain joins TRBV2 and TRBJ1-4; 8 bases line up with TRBD1. The ends lost 4 bases at V and 3 bases at J; junction bases unmatched: 4. The germline gives CDR1 SNHLY, CDR2 FYNNEI. The CDR3 is 15 amino acids.